The 2 T cell receptor beta chains presented below share a single source sample, sequenced in a study of cytomegalovirus exposure and HLA in healthy donors. The PCR was carried out with 60 Vbeta primers and 13 Jbeta primers. Sequenced by immunoSEQ multiplex PCR; TCRdb stores in-frame clones only, minus some. The sample lists under 200,000 clones; 60% to 85% were seen once. Sequenced sample: PBMCs. These receptor sequences come from a woman between 45 and 65 years old in good health and CMV-seropositive.

The chain has TRBV6-1 and TRBJ2-3, with D possibly TRBD1 on 5 matching bases. The CDR3 extends over 15 amino acids. The V and J ends lost 6 bases and 3 bases respectively, with 16 bases between them. CDR1 is MNHNS, CDR2 SASEGT, per germline. The CDR3 DNA reads as TGTGCCAGCAGAGCGCTTGGGGCGGAGACAGATACGCAGTATTTT. It specifies CASRALGAETDTQYF.

The CDR3 protein is CSVWTGGSYGYTF. DNA for the CDR3: TGCAGCGTCTGGACAGGGGGCAGCTATGGCTACACCTTC. The chain has TRBV29-1 and TRBJ1-2; 11 bases agree with TRBD1. Germline CDR1 reads SQVTM; CDR2 reads ANQGSEA. This CDR3 spans 13 amino acids. Germline trimming cut 6 bases from V and 4 bases from J; bases unmatched to any gene: 4.